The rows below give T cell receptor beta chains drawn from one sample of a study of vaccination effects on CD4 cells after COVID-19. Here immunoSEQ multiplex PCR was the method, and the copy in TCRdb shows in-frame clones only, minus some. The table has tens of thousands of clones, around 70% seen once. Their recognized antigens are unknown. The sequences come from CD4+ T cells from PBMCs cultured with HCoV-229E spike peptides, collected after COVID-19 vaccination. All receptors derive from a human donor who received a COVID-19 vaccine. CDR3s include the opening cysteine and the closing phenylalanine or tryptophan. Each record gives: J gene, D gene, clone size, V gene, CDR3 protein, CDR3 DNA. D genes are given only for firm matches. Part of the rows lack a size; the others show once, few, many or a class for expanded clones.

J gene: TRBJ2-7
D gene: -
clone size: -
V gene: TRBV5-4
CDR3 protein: CASRPRLSYEQYF
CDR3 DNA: TGTGCCAGCAGACCTCGGTTGTCCTACGAGCAGTACTTC

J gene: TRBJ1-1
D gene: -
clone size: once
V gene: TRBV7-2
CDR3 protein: CASSRDTLNTEAFF
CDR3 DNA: TGTGCCAGCAGCCGGGACACTTTGAACACTGAAGCTTTCTTT

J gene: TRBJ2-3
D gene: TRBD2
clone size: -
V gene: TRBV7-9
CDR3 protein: CASSLDGRASDTQYF
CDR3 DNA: TGTGCCAGCAGCTTAGACGGGAGGGCCTCGGATACGCAGTATTTT

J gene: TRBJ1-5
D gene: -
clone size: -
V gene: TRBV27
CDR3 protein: CASRKDSNQPQHF
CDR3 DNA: TGTGCCAGCAGGAAGGACAGCAATCAGCCCCAGCATTTT

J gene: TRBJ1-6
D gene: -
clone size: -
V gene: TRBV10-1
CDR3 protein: CASPGRGGAYSPLHF
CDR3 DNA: TGCGCCAGCCCAGGGAGGGGGGGCGCGTATTCACCCCTCCACTTT

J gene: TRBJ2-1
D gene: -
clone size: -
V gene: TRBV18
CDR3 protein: CASSPRQGSSYNEQFF
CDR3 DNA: TGTGCCAGCTCACCACGTCAAGGGAGCTCCTACAATGAGCAGTTCTTC

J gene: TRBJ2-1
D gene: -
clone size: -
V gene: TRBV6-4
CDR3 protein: CASSDGTQSHEQFF
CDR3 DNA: TGTGCCAGCAGTGACGGGACTCAGAGCCATGAGCAGTTCTTC

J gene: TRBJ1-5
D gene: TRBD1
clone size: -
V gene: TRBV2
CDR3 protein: CASCPGTGSQPQHF
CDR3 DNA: TGTGCCAGCTGCCCCGGGACAGGGAGTCAGCCCCAGCATTTT

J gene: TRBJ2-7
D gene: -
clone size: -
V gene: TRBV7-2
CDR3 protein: CASSLGYQSSYEQYF
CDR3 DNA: TGTGCCAGCAGCTTAGGATACCAGAGCTCCTACGAGCAGTACTTC

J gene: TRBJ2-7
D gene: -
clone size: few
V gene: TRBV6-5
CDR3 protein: CASSYSTAGNAYEQYF
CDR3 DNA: TGTGCCAGCAGTTACTCGACGGCAGGGAATGCCTACGAGCAGTACTTC

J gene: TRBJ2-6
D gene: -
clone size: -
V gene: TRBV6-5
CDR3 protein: CASNSGAGANVLTF
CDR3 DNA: TGTGCCAGCAACTCCGGGGCTGGGGCCAACGTCCTGACTTTC

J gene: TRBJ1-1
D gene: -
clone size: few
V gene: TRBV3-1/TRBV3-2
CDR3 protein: CASSPLDGNTEAFF
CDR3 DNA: TGTGCCAGCAGCCCGTTGGACGGTAACACTGAAGCTTTCTTT

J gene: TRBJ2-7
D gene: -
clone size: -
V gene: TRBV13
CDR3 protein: CASSLGRYYEQYF
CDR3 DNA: TGTGCCAGCAGCTTAGGCCGCTACTACGAGCAGTACTTC

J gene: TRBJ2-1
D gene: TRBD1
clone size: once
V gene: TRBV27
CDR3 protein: CASSLMVGQGAYNEQFF
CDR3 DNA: TGTGCCAGCAGTTTAATGGTAGGGCAGGGGGCTTACAATGAGCAGTTCTTC

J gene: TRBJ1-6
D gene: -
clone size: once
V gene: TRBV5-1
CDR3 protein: CASSGQAPRNSPLHF
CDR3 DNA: TGCGCCAGCAGCGGGCAGGCACCACGTAATTCACCCCTCCACTTT

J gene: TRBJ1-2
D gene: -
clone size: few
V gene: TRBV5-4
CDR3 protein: CASSNSNGGYTF
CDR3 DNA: TGTGCCAGCAGTAATTCGAACGGTGGCTACACCTTC

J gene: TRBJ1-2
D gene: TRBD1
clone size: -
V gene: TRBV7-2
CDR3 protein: CASSLVGGGGYGYTF
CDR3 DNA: TGTGCCAGCAGCTTAGTGGGAGGGGGCGGCTATGGCTACACCTTC

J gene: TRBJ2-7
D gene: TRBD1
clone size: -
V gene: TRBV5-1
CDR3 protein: CASTGVSRVHEQYF
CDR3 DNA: TGCGCCAGTACAGGGGTCTCGAGGGTCCACGAGCAGTACTTC

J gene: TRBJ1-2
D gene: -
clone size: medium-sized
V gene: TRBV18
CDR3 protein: CASSPPSARANYGYTF
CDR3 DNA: TGTGCCAGCTCACCACCGTCGGCGAGAGCTAACTATGGCTACACCTTC

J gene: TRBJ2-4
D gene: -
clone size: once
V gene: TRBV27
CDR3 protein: CASSLGANLAKNIQYF
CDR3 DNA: TGTGCCAGCAGTTTAGGAGCTAATCTAGCCAAAAACATTCAGTACTTC

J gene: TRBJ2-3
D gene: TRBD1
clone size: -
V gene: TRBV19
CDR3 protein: CASTPSGQVSDTQYF
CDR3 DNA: TGTGCCAGTACCCCGAGTGGACAGGTTTCAGATACGCAGTATTTT

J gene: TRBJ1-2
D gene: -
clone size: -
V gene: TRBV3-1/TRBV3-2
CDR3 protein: CASSEVQSGYTF
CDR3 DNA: TGTGCCAGCAGCGAGGTGCAATCTGGCTACACCTTC

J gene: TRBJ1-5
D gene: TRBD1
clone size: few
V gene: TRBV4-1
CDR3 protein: CASSQVIGQGNQPQHF
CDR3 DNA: TGCGCCAGCAGCCAAGTTATAGGACAGGGCAATCAGCCCCAGCATTTT

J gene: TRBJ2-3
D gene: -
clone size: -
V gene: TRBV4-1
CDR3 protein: CASSQDTRSGVNTQYF
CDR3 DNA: TGCGCCAGCAGCCAAGATACCCGGTCGGGAGTGAATACGCAGTATTTT

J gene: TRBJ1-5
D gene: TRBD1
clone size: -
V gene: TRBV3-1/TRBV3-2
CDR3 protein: CASSQTGTGRNQPQHF
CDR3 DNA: TGTGCCAGCAGCCAAACCGGGACAGGGCGCAATCAGCCCCAGCATTTT

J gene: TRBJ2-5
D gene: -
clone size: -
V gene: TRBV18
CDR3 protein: CASSPPVRMGAIETQYF
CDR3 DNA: TGTGCCAGCTCACCCCCAGTCCGGATGGGAGCCATTGAGACCCAGTACTTC

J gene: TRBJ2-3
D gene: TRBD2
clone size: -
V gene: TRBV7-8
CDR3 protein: CASSLGGGITSTDTQYF
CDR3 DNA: TGTGCCAGCAGCTTAGGGGGGGGTATAACTAGCACAGATACGCAGTATTTT

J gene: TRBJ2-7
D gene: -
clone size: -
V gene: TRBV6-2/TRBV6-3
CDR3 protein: CASSLKNKTSRDRTSYEQYF
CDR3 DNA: TGTGCCAGCAGTCTGAAGAACAAAACATCAAGGGACCGCACGTCCTACGAGCAGTACTTC

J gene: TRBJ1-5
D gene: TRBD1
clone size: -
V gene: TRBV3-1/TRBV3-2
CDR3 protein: CASSPQGANNQPQHF
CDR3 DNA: TGTGCCAGCAGCCCACAGGGGGCAAACAATCAGCCCCAGCATTTT

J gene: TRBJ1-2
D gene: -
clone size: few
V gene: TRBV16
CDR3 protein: CASSQFKARRLYTF
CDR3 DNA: TGTGCCAGCAGCCAATTTAAGGCCAGGCGGCTCTACACCTTC

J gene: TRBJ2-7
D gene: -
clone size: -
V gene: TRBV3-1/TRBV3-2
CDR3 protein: CASSPIGTVGYEQYF
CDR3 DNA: TGTGCCAGCAGCCCTATAGGGACCGTAGGCTACGAGCAGTACTTC

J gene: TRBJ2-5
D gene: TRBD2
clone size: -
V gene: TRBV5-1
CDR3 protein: CASSLAAGEETQYF
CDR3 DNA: TGCGCCAGCAGCTTGGCGGCGGGAGAAGAGACCCAGTACTTC

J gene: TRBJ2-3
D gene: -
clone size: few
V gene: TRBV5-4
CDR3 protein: CASSGALRGGADTQYF
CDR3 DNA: TGTGCCAGCAGCGGGGCCTTAAGAGGGGGGGCAGATACGCAGTATTTT

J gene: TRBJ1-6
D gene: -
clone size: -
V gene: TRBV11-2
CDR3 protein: CASSFRPKWTNSPLHF
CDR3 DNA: TGTGCCAGCAGCTTTAGACCCAAGTGGACAAATTCACCCCTCCACTTT

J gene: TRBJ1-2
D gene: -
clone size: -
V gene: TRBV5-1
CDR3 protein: CASSLVRGYGYTF
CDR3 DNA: TGCGCCAGCAGCTTGGTACGGGGGTATGGCTACACCTTC

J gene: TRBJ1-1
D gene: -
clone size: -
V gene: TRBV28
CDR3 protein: CASSLVSFSDTEAFF
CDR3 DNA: TGTGCCAGCAGTTTAGTATCTTTTTCGGACACTGAAGCTTTCTTT

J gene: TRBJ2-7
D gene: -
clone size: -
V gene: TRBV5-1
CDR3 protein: CASSLLGGKAYEQYF
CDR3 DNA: TGCGCCAGCAGCCTCCTAGGGGGGAAAGCCTACGAGCAGTACTTC

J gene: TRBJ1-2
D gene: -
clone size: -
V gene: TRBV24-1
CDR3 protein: CATSEPTSNYGYTF
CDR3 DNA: TGTGCCACCAGTGAACCGACGAGTAACTATGGCTACACCTTC

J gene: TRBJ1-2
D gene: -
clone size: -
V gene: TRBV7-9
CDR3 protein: CASSLAGREINYGYTF
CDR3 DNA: TGTGCCAGCAGCTTAGCGGGGCGAGAGATTAACTATGGCTACACCTTC

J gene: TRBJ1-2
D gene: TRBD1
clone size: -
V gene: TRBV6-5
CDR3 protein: CASSPDRAGGYTF
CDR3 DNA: TGTGCCAGCAGCCCGGACAGGGCGGGCGGCTACACCTTC

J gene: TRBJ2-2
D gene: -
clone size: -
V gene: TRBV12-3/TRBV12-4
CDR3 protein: CASQILRGELFF
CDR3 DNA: TGTGCCAGCCAAATTCTACGGGGGGAGCTGTTTTTT

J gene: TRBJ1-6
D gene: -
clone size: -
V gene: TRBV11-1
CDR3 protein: CASSQYNSPLHF
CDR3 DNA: TGTGCCAGCAGCCAATATAATTCACCCCTCCACTTT

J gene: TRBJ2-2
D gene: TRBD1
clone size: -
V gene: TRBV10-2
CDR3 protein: CASEGQGPTGELFF
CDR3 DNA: TGCGCCAGCGAGGGACAGGGGCCCACCGGGGAGCTGTTTTTT

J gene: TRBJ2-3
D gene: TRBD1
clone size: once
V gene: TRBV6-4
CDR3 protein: CASASTGGGTDTQYF
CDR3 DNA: TGTGCCAGCGCCTCGACAGGGGGAGGCACAGATACGCAGTATTTT

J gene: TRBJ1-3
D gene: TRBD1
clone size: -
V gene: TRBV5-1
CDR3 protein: CASSLASTGDYSGNTIYF
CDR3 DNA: TGCGCCAGCAGCTTGGCCTCGACAGGGGACTACTCTGGAAACACCATATATTTT

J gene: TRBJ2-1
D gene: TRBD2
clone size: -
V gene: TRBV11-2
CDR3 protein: CASSTQTSLGHNEQFF
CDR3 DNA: TGTGCCAGCAGCACCCAGACTAGCCTAGGTCACAATGAGCAGTTCTTC

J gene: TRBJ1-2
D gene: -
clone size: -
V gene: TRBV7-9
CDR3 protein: CASSLDSGAGGYTF
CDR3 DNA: TGTGCCAGCAGCTTAGATTCGGGGGCGGGTGGCTACACCTTC

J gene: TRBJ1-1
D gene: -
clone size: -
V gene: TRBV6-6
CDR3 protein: CASSEGFEAFF
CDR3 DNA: TGTGCCAGCAGTGAGGGGTTTGAAGCTTTCTTT

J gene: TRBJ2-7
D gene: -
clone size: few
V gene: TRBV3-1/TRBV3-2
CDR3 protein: CASSQDAGFEQYF
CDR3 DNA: TGTGCCAGCAGCCAAGATGCTGGGTTCGAGCAGTACTTC

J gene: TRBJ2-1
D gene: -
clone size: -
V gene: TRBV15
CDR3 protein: CATSGGLNEQFF
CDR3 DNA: TGTGCCACCAGTGGGGGGTTGAATGAGCAGTTCTTC

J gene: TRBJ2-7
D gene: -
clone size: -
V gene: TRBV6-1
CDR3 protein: CASSEARLARSSYEQYF
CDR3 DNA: TGTGCCAGCAGTGAAGCTCGGCTAGCGAGGAGCTCCTACGAGCAGTACTTC

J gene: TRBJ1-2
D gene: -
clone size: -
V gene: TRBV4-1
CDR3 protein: CASSQDGYGYTF
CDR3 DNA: TGCGCCAGCAGCCAAGACGGCTATGGCTACACCTTC

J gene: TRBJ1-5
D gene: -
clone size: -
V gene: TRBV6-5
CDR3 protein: CASSYSRGKGNQPQHF
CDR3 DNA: TGTGCCAGCAGTTACTCTCGGGGAAAAGGCAATCAGCCCCAGCATTTT

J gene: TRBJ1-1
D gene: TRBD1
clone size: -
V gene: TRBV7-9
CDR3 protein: CASSSPGQRNTEAFF
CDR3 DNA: TGTGCCAGCAGTTCGCCGGGACAGCGGAACACTGAAGCTTTCTTT

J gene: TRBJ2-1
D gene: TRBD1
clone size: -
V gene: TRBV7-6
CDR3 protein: CASSSRQGRSYNEQFF
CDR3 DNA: TGTGCCAGCAGCTCCCGACAGGGAAGATCCTACAATGAGCAGTTCTTC

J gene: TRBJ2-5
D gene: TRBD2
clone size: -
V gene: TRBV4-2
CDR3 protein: CASSQAASGTQETQYF
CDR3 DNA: TGTGCCAGCAGCCAAGCGGCTAGCGGCACACAAGAGACCCAGTACTTC

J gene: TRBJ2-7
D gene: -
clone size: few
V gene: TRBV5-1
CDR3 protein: CASSLPSYEQYF
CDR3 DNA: TGCGCCAGCAGCTTGCCCAGCTACGAGCAGTACTTC

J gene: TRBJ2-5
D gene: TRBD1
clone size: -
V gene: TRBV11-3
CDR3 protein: CASSPGQGGETQYF
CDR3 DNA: TGTGCCAGCAGCCCGGGACAGGGGGGGGAGACCCAGTACTTC